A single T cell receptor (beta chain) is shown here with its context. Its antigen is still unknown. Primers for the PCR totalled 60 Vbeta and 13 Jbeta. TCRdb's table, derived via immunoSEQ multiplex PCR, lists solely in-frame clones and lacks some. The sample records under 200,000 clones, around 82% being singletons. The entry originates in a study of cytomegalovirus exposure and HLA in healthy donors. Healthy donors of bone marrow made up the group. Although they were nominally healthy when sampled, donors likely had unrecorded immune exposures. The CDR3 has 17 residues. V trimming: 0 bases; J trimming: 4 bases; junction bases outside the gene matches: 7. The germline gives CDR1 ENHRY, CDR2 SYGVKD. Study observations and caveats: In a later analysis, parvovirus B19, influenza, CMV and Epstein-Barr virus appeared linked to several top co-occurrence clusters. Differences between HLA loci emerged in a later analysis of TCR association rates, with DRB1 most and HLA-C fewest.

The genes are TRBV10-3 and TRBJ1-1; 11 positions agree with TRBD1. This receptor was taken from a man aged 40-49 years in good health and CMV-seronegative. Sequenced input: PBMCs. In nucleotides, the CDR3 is TGTGCCATCAGTGAGTCGGGACAGGGGGTTTATGGCACTGAAGCTTTCTTT. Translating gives CAISESGQGVYGTEAFF.